This TCR beta chain came from a study of CD8+CD57+ T cells in acquired aplastic anemia. The template for TCR beta VDJ and CDR3 sequence profiling was genomic DNA. TCRdb reprocessed the reads via MiXCR and lists one record per CDR3 protein. The sample lists roughly 180,000 distinct CDR3 sequences, around 50% seen once, with roughly 13% in the top ten. Before being chosen for sequencing, patients had shown CD8+CD57+ cell expansion by flow cytometry. Severe acquired aplastic anemia was present in every patient. The CDR3 loop spans 13 amino acids. Germline V gene sequence: CDR1 SGHVS, CDR2 FQNEAQ. V shed 1 base and J shed 10 bases, with 13 bases lying between them.

This sequence originates from a human donor with aplastic anemia. The chain uses TRBV7-8 and TRBJ1-1, with D unclear. Sample: sorted CD4+, CD8+, or CD8+CD57+ T cells (not recorded which) from PBMCs. CDR3 protein: CASSLGTAVSAFF. The CDR3 DNA reads TGTGCCAGCAGCTTAGGAACAGCTGTTTCAGCTTTCTTT. The full variable domain, its missing parts supplied by reference TRBV7-8 and TRBJ1-1, is GAGVSQSPRYKVAKRGQDVALRCDPISGHVSLFWYQQALGQGPEFLTYFQNEAQLDKSGLPSDRFFAERPEGSVSTLKIQRTQQEDSAVYLCASSLGTAVSAFFGQGTRLTVV.